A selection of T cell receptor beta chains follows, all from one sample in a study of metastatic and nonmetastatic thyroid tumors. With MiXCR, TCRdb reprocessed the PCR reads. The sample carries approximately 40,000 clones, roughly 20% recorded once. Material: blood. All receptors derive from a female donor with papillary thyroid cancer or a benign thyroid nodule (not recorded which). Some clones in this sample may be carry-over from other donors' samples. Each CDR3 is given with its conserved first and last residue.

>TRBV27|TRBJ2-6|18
CASSPLGQGRGGANVLTF
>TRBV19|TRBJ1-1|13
CASSYQVNTEAFF
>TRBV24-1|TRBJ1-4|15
CASSRIQGEGEKLFF
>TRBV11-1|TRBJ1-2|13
CASSLGQGDGYTF
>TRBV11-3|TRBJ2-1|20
CASSLEPTSEGGLFYNEQFF
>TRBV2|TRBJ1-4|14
CASLEGSGNEKLFF
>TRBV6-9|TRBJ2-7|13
CASSYGLPYEQYF
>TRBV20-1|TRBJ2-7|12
CSSGEGSYEQYF
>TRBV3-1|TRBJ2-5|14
CAISPPAGSEAQYF
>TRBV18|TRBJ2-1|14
CASSGDGSYNEQFF
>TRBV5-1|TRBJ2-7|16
CASSGRPDVIPTEQYF
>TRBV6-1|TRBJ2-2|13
CAMPSGCTGELFF
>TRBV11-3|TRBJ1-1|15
CASSATGVSVTEAFF
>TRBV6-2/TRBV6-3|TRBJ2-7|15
CASSYSIVAGNQQYF
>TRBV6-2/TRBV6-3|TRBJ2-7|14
CASSFRGEGDEQYF
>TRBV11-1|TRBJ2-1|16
CASSLQIGGTYNEQFF
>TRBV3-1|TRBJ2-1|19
CASSPKLGQGRIGSNEQFF
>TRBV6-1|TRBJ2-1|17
CVSSEGVGYREANEQFF
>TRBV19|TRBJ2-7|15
CASSIAARSDYEQYF
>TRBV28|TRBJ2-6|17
CASSSGDRISGANVLTF
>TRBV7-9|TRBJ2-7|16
CASSRITGTGRYEQYF
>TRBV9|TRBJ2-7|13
CASSPSLGGEQYF
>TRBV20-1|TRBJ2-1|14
CSALTSRHYNEQFF
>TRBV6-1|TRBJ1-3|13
CASSQLGENTIYF
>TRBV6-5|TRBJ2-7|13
CASSYGTTYEQYF
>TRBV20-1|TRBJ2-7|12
CSADGRGYEQYF
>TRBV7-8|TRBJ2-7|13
CASSLATSYEQYF
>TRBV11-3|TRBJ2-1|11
CASRRENEQFF
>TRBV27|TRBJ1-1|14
CASSSSATYTEAFF
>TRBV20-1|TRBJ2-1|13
CSVGAGGYNEQFF
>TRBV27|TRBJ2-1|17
CASSLSPGVSSYNEQFF
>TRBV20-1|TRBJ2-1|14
CSAPLAGGLNEQFF
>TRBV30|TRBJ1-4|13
CAWSVRRGEKLFF
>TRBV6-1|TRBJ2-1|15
CASSARGTEGNEQFF
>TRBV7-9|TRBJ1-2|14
CASSLGHRTHGYTF
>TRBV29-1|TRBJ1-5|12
CSGGSPGQPQHF
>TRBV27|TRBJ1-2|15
CASILKWTGGAGYTF
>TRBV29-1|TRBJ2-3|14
CSVDTQALTDTQYF
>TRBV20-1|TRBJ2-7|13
CSSTQWAPYEQYF
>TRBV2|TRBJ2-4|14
CASSYDRGENIQYF
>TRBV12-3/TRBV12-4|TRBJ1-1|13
CASQLTCLSEAFF
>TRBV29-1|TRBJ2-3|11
CSEGHTDTQYF
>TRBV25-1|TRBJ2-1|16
CASSESWTGPYNEQFF
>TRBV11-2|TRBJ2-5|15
CASSLSGRDQETQYF
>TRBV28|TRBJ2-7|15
CASSYGQGNPYEQYF
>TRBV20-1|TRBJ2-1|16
CSALTSGAYSYNEQFF